This TCR beta chain appears in the sequencing data of a study of tumor-infiltrating lymphocytes in primary liver carcinoma. Turning to the study itself: Surgical resection served as treatment for the primary liver carcinoma of these patients. Ages ranged from 30 to 69, with HCC or mixed HCC-cholangiocarcinoma.

This clonotype was seen ten or more times. Its antigen remains unidentified. Out of unsorted whole blood came the blood RNA, and germline DNA was extracted as well. The patients, who had chronic HBV infection, were treatment-naive (untreated). Germline V CDR1 and CDR2: SEHNR, FQNEAQ (reference sequence). V was trimmed by 3 bases and J by 0 bases, leaving 14 bases between them. There are 16 residues in the CDR3. Notes on the study in general: A significantly higher top-250-clone fraction was found in tumors than in blood (p = 0.039).

The input was around 530 ng total RNA; TCR beta cDNA was made from it with a constant-region primer. A slightly modified ARM-PCR protocol with three nested multiplex PCR rounds produced these TCR beta libraries. It was with TRBV1-TRBV30 forward primers and a C-beta reverse primer that the first two PCR rounds were run, at about 10 cycles each. MiXCR, run by TCRdb on the multiplex PCR reads, gives a single entry per CDR3 protein. This sample has 300,000 to 400,000 distinct CDR3 sequences, with less than 70% found just once. This TCR was recovered from a man in his forties or fifties with primary liver carcinoma and hepatitis B virus infection. The chain joins TRBV7-9 to TRBJ2-5; D not resolved. The sample was peripheral blood. The CDR3 DNA reads TGTGCCAGCAGCTTTGGTATTACTCGGTACCAAGAGACCCAGTACTTC. It yields the protein CASSFGITRYQETQYF.